This paragraph reports one TCR beta chain. What it binds is not known. These data originate in a study of post-analysis software for immune sequencing data. As for the study in general: Disease trajectories encompassed relapsing-remitting, secondary progressive and progressive-relapsing multiple sclerosis. Study results and limitations: Controls showed significantly higher normalized Chao1 diversity than did multiple sclerosis patients. With F measure, samples from one preparation batch clustered together strongly.

TCR beta libraries were prepared from cDNA with unique molecular identifiers. Input populations of about 0.85 to 11 million T cells gave rise to hundreds of thousands of cDNA molecules. TCRdb re-analysed the PCR reads in MiXCR, keeping a single row per CDR3 protein. Of about 540,000 distinct CDR3 sequences in the sample, 34% are singletons; the top ten hold roughly 6%. The TCR comes from a girl aged 2 to 17 with multiple sclerosis. Sequencing was done on a sample of blood.

Written as DNA, the CDR3 is TGTGCCAGCAGCTTAGCCAGATCCTACAATGAGCAGTACTTC. Translating gives CASSLARSYNEQYF. V usage is TRBV7-9 and J usage is TRBJ2-7; D not resolved. Trimming shortened V by 0 bases and J by 7 bases, and 13 bases separated the two germline ends. This CDR3 comprises 14 residues. The germline gives CDR1 SEHNR, CDR2 FQNEAQ (reference sequence).